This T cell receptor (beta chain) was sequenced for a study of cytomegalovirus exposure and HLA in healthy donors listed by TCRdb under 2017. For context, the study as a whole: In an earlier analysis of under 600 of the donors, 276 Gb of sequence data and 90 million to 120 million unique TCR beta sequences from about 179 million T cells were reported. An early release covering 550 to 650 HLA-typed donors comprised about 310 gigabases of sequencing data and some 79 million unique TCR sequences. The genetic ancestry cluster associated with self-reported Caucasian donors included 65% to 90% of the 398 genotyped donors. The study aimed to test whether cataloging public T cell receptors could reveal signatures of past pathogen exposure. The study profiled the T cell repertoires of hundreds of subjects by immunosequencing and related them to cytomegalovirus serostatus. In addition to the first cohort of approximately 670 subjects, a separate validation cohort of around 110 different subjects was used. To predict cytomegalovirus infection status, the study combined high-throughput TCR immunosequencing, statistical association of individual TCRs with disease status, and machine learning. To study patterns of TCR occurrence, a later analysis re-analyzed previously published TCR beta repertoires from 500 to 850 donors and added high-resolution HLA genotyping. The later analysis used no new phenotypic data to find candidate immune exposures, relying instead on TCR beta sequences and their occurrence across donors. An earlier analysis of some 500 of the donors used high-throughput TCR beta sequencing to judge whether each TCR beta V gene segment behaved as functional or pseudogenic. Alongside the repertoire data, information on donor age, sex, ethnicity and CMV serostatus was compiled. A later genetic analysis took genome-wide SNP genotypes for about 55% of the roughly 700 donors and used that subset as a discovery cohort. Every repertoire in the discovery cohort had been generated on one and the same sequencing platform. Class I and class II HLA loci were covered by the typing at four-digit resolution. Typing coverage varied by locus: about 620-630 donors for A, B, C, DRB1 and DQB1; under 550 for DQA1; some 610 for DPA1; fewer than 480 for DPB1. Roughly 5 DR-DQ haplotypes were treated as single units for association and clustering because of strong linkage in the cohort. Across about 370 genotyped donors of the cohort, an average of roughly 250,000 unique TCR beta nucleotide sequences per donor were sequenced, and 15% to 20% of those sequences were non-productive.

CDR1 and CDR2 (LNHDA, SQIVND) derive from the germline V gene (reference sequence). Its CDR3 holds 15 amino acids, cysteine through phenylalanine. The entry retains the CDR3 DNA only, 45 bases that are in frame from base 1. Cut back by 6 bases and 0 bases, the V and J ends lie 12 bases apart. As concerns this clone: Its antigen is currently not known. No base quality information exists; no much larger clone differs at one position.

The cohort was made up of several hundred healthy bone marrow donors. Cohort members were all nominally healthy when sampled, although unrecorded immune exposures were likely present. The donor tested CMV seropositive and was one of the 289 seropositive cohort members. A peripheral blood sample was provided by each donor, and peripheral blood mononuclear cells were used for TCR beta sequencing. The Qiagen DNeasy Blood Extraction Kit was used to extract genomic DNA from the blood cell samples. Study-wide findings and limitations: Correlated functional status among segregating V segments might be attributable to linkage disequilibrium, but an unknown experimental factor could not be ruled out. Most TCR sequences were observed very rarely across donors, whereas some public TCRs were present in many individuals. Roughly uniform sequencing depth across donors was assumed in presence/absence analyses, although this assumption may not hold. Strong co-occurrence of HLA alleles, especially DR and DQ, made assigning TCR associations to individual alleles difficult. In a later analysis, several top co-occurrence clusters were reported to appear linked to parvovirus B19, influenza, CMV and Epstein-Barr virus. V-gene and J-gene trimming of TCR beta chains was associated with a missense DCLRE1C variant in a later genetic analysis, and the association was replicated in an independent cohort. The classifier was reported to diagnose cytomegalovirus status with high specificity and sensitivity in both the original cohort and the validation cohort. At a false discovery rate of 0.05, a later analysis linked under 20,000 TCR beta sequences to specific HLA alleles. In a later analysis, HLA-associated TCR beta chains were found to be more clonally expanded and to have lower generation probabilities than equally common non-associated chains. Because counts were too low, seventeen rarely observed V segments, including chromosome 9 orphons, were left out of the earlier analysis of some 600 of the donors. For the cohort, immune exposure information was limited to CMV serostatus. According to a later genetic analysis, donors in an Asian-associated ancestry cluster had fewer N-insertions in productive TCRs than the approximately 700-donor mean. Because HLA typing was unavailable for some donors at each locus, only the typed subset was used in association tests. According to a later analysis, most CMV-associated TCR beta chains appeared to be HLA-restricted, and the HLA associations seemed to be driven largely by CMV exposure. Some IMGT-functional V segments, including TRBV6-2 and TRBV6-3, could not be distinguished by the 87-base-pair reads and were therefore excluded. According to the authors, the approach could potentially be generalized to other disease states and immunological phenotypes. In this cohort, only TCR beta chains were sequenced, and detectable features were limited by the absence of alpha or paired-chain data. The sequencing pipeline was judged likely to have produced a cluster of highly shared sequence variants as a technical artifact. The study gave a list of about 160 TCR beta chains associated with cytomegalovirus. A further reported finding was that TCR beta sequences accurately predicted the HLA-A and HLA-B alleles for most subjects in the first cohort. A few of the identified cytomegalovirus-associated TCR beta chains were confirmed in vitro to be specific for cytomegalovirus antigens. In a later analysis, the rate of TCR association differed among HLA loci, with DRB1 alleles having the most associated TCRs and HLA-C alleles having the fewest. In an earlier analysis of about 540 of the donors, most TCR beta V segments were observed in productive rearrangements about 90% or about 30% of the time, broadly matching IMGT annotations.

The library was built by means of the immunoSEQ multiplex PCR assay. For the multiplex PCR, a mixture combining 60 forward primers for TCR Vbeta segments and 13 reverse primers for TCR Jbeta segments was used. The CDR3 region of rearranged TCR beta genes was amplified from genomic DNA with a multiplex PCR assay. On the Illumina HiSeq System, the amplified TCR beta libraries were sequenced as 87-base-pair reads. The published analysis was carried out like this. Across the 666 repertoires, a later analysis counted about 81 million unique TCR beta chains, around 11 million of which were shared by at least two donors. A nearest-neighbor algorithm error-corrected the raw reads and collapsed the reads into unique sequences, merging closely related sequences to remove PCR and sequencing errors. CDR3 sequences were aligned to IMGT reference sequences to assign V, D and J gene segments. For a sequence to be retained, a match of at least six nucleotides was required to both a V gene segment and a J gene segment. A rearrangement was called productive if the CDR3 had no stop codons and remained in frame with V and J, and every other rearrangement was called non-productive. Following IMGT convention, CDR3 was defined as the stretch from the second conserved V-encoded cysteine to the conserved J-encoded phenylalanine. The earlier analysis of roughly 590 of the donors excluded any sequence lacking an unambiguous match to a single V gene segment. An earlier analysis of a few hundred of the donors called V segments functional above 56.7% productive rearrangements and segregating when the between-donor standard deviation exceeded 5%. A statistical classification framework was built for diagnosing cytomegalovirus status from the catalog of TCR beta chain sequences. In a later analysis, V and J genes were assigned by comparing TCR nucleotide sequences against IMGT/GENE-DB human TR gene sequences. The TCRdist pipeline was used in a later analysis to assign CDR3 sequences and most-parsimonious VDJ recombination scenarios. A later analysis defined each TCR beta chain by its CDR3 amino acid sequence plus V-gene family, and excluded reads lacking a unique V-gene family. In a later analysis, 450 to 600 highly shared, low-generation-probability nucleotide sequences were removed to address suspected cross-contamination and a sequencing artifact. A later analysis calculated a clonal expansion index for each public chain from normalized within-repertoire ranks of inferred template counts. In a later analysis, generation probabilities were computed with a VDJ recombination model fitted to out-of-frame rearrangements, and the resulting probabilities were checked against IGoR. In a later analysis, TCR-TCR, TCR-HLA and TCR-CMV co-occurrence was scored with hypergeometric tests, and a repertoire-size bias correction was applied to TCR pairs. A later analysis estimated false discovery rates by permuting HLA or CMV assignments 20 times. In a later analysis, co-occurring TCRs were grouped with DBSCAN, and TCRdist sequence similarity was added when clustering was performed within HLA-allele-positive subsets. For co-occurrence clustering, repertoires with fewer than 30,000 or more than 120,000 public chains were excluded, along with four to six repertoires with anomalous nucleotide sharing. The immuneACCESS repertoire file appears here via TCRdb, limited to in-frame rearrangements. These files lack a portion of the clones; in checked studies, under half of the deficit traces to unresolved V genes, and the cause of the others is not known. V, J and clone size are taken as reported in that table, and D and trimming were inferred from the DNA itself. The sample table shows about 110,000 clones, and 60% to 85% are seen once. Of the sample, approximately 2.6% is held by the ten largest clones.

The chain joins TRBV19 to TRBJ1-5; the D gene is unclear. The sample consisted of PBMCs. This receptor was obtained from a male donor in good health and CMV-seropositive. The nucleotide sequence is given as TGTGCCAGTAGCGCGGTAAGCCCTAGCAATCAGCCCCAGCATTTT. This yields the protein CASSAVSPSNQPQHF.